What follows are 6 T cell receptor beta chains derived from one specimen sequenced in a study of blood T cell repertoires in COVID-19. This table comes from immunoSEQ multiplex PCR, and its TCRdb copy is limited to in-frame clones, with some not included. Of about 130,000 clones detected, 60% to 80% appear once; the ten largest clones hold approximately 1.9%. Sequenced input: peripheral blood. The receptors stem from an older woman with acute or convalescent COVID-19.

The J gene is TRBJ1-2, the V gene TRBV28, with TRBD1 matching over 7 bases. Germline trimming cut 6 bases from V and 1 base from J; bases unmatched to any gene: 5. Per the germline V gene, CDR1 is MDHEN and CDR2 is SYDVKM. The CDR3 covers 14 residues. CDR3 sequence reads: CASRYNRGNYGYTF. The CDR3 DNA reads TGTGCCAGCAGGTACAACAGGGGTAACTATGGCTACACCTTC.

The CDR3: CASSDTATYEQYF. The CDR3 coding sequence is TGTGCCAGCAGTGACACGGCAACCTACGAGCAGTACTTC. This chain uses TRBV6-2 or TRBV6-3 with TRBJ2-7; no definite D call. This CDR3 contains 13 residues. The germline gives CDR1 MNHEY, CDR2 SVGEGT. V was clipped by 5 bases and J by 2 bases, with 10 bases between them.

This clone was recorded only once. This chain uses TRBV19 with TRBJ1-6; 8 bases agree with TRBD1. The CDR3 consists of 14 residues. The V gene's germline CDR1 is LNHDA and CDR2 SQIVND (reference sequence). The V segment lost 3 bases and the J segment 8 bases; nucleotides outside the gene matches: 3. For the CDR3, the DNA is TGTGCCAGTAGTATCAGGGGGCTGGATTCACCCCTCCACTTT. Its protein is CASSIRGLDSPLHF.

This clone has just a few counts. This same CDR3 is encoded by further DNA sequences in the sample. The chain links TRBV5-1 to TRBJ2-2; a possible D gene is TRBD2 (6 bases). CDR1 and CDR2 from the germline V gene are SGHRS and YFSETQ. The CDR3 contains 14 residues. Trimming left V 0 bases short and J 3 bases short, with 6 bases between. The DNA for the CDR3 is TGCGCCAGCAGCTTGGCGGGAGACACCGGGGAGCTGTTTTTT. Translating it yields CASSLAGDTGELFF. Based on the CDR3 plus reference TRBV5-1 and TRBJ2-2, the full variable domain is KAGVTQTPRYLIKTRGQQVTLSCSPISGHRSVSWYQQTPGQGLQFLFEYFSETQRNKGNFPGRFSGRQFSNSRSEMNVSTLELGDSALYLCASSLAGDTGELFFGEGSRLTVL.

This clone was seen repeatedly, ten times or more. V is TRBV5-1 and J is TRBJ1-4, with a possible D match to TRBD1 (5 bases). In germline, CDR1 is SGHRS, CDR2 YFSETQ. The CDR3 runs to 13 residues. V shed 4 bases and J shed 8 bases, with 12 bases lying between them. CDR3 nucleotide sequence: TGCGCCAGCAGCCAGGGTGTAAAGGAAAAACTGTTTTTT. Amino acids: CASSQGVKEKLFF.

V gene TRBV18 combines with J gene TRBJ1-4; perhaps TRBD1 as D (6 bases). Germline values: CDR1 KGHSH, CDR2 LQKENI. The CDR3 loop spans 17 amino acids. V lost 4 bases to trimming and J lost 3 bases, with 18 bases between them. CDR3 loop: CASSQTEQGPSNEKLFF. CDR3 DNA: TGTGCCAGCTCACAAACCGAACAGGGCCCTTCTAATGAAAAACTGTTTTTT. The whole variable domain, filled in from reference TRBV18 and TRBJ1-4, reads NAGVMQNPRHLVRRRGQEARLRCSPMKGHSHVYWYRQLPEEGLKFMVYLQKENIIDESGMPKERFSAEFPKEGPSILRIQQVVRGDSAAYFCASSQTEQGPSNEKLFFGSGTQLSVL.